A single sample gave rise to the 21 T cell receptor beta chains below, sequenced in a study of human T cells and chemical hapten exposure. TCRdb reprocessed the RACE reads via MiXCR and lists one record per CDR3 protein. The sample contains 62,000 or so distinct CDR3 sequences, approximately 11% of which appear only once. Time point in this sample: patch test 3, about 24 weeks after DPC sensitization. As to treatment: therapeutic diphenylcyclopropenone sensitization with weekly scalp DPC. The material was whole blood, obtained in connection with sensitization to the hapten diphenylcyclopropenone (DPC). Receptors were obtained from a woman aged 25 to 39 with alopecia areata. Some clones in this sample may be carry-over from other donors' samples.

DNA of the CDR3: TGTGCCAGCGGTCCGGGGGGAGGGAATTCACCCCTCCACTTT. Translating it yields CASGPGGGNSPLHF. This chain uses TRBV27 with TRBJ1-6; maybe TRBD1 (5 bases). With 8 bases removed from V and 7 bases from J, the gap between germline ends came to 15 bases. The CDR3 length is 14 residues. Germline V CDR1 and CDR2: MNHEY, SMNVEV (reference sequence).

This clonotype was counted many times. The gene calls are TRBV20-1 and TRBJ2-5; D gene uncertain. With 2 bases removed from V and 2 bases from J, the gap between germline ends came to 6 bases. This CDR3 is 12 amino acids long. Germline V lookup: CDR1 DFQATT, CDR2 SNEGSKA (reference sequence). The CDR3 loop is CSARLLQETQYF. As DNA, the CDR3 is TGCAGTGCTAGATTACTTCAAGAGACCCAGTACTTC.

This clonotype occurred many times. This chain links TRBV4-2 with TRBJ1-5; 7 bases line up with TRBD1. Germline loops: CDR1 LGHNA, CDR2 YNFKEQ. V was clipped by 4 bases and J by 6 bases; unmatched bases: 3. The CDR3 contains 13 residues. The CDR3 loop reads CASSPDRAQPQHF. Here the CDR3 DNA reads TGTGCCAGCAGCCCAGACAGGGCTCAGCCCCAGCATTTT.

The CDR3 sequence is CASGSDQPQHF. CDR3 coding DNA: TGTGCCAGCGGCTCGGATCAGCCCCAGCATTTT. V is TRBV6-1 and J is TRBJ1-5; D gene uncertain. CDR1 is MNHNS, CDR2 SASEGT, per germline. Trimming removed 8 bases at V and 5 bases at J, with 7 bases between. The CDR3 contains 11 residues.

Points on this clonotype: A much larger clonotype is one base distant, so this may be a read error. The chain has TRBV7-2 and TRBJ2-7, with TRBD2 matching over 10 bases. The germline V gene has CDR1 SGHTA and CDR2 FQGNSA. This CDR3 is built from 18 residues. Trimming cost V 5 bases and J 7 bases; bases outside gene matches: 20. CDR3 amino acids: CASSRGQAGGMTLREQYF. CDR3 DNA: TGTGCCAGCAGCCGAGGACAAGCGGGAGGGATGACCCTTCGAGAGCAGTACTTC.

Ten or more counts support this clonotype. The V call is TRBV2, the J call TRBJ2-7, with unresolved D. The CDR3 runs to 15 residues. The V end was cut by 7 bases, the J end by 7 bases, with 23 bases between. Germline V gene data show CDR1 as SNHLY and CDR2 as FYNNEI. DNA for the CDR3: TGTGCCAGCAACACCGAAGGCCTCACACTCAGTGAGCAGTACTTC. Its protein is CASNTEGLTLSEQYF.

There are a few counts of this clonotype. The genes are TRBV5-4 and TRBJ2-1; 7 bases match TRBD2. CDR1 SGHNT and CDR2 YYREEE come from the germline V gene (reference sequence). The CDR3 runs 12 residues. V lost 10 bases and J lost 6; bases outside the gene matches: 7. The DNA for the CDR3 is TGTGCCGGGGGGGTTTTGGGCAATGAGCAGTTCTTC. This codes for CAGGVLGNEQFF. Using reference TRBV5-4 and TRBJ2-1 for the parts outside the CDR3, the full variable domain is ETGVTQSPTHLIKTRGQQVTLRCSSQSGHNTVSWYQQALGQGPQFIFQYYREEENGRGNFPPRFSGLQFPNYSSELNVNALELDDSALYLCAGGVLGNEQFFGPGTRLTVL.

This rearrangement joins TRBV11-2 to TRBJ2-4; TRBD1 matches at 9 bases. This CDR3 is 13 amino acids long. V lost 5 bases and J lost 12; bases outside the gene matches: 8. The germline gives CDR1 SGHAT, CDR2 FQNNGV. CDR3 region: CASSRTGDPSQYF. The CDR3 DNA reads as TGTGCCAGCAGCCGGACAGGGGACCCCTCTCAGTACTTC.

Only a few counts were recorded for this clonotype. This sequence joins TRBV5-1 and TRBJ1-1; D is unresolved. The germline CDR1 and CDR2 sequences are SGHRS and YFSETQ. V shed 5 bases and J shed 5 bases, with 10 bases lying between them. This CDR3 is 12 amino acids long. In nucleotides, the CDR3 is TGCGCCAGCAGAGGGTACGCGACTGAAGCTTTCTTT. This sequence encodes CASRGYATEAFF.

This clonotype has a count of ten or more. The V and J genes are TRBV28 and TRBJ2-1, with 9 bases aligning to TRBD2. Germline-derived CDR1 and CDR2 are MDHEN and SYDVKM. CDR3 length: 14 amino acids. The V segment lost 7 bases and the J segment 9 bases; nucleotides outside the gene matches: 10. DNA of the CDR3: TGTGCCAGCATAGAGGGCGGGGGGGCATCTGAGCAGTTCTTC. It codes for CASIEGGGASEQFF.

This clonotype was counted a few times. The chain recombines TRBV6-5 with TRBJ1-1, with TRBD1 as a possible D gene (5 bases). Germline V gene lookup returns CDR1 MNHEY and CDR2 SVGAGI. The V gene lost 0 bases and the J gene lost 4 bases, with 12 bases spanning the gap. This CDR3 contains 15 residues. The CDR3: CASSYSRVWGTEAFF. The CDR3 region has the DNA TGTGCCAGCAGTTACTCCAGGGTTTGGGGCACTGAAGCTTTCTTT.

This clonotype was detected a few times. V gene TRBV25-1 combines with J gene TRBJ2-3; D unclear. V was pared by 1 base and J by 4 bases, with 9 bases between. CDR1 MGHDK and CDR2 SYGVNS come from the germline V gene. The CDR3 totals 14 residues. The CDR3 spells CASSESGRADTQYF. CDR3 in DNA: TGTGCCAGCAGTGAATCGGGTAGGGCAGATACGCAGTATTTT.

This clonotype was observed a few times. The chain links TRBV29-1 to TRBJ2-1; D is undetermined. The V gene lost 5 bases and the J gene lost 6 bases, with 11 bases spanning the gap. The germline V gene encodes CDR1 SQVTM and CDR2 ANQGSEA. The CDR3 is made up of 12 amino acids. The CDR3, as DNA: TGCAGCGTTTTCAGTTGGGGCAATGAGCAGTTCTTC. Amino acids: CSVFSWGNEQFF.

This clonotype came up many times. V is TRBV6-5 and J is TRBJ2-3; 8 bases agree with TRBD2. With V trimmed by 8 bases and J by 2 bases, 6 bases remained unmatched. This CDR3 is 14 amino acids long. Germline-derived CDR1 and CDR2 are MNHEY and SVGAGI. The DNA for the CDR3 is TGTGCCAGCGGAATAGCGGGGTACACAGATACGCAGTATTTT. It yields the protein CASGIAGYTDTQYF.

V gene TRBV15 combines with J gene TRBJ2-5, with 9 bases lining up with TRBD2. Germline V gene sequence: CDR1 LNHNV, CDR2 YYDKDF (reference sequence). V shed 1 base, J shed 2 bases, and the junction held 2 bases outside the gene matches. The CDR3 sequence is 15 residues long. Here the CDR3 DNA reads TGTGCCACCAGCAGAGCGACTAGCGGACAAGAGACCCAGTACTTC. This codes for CATSRATSGQETQYF.

This clonotype was picked up many times. The CDR3 coding sequence is TGTGCCAGCAGTTACCGCAGCGGGACAGGGTACGAGCAGTACTTC. Translating it yields CASSYRSGTGYEQYF. V and J are TRBV6-5 and TRBJ2-7, with 9 bases fitting TRBD1. The CDR3 runs 15 residues. J gave up 4 bases and V 2 bases, and 6 bases lay outside the gene matches. Germline CDR1 MNHEY, CDR2 SVGAGI.

This clonotype was seen a handful of times. The chain uses TRBV28 and TRBJ1-5; no clear D. V was pared by 6 bases and J by 4 bases, with 4 bases between. Germline CDR1 and CDR2: MDHEN and SYDVKM. This CDR3 comprises 11 residues. CDR3 loop: CASSLNQPQHF. The CDR3 DNA is TGTGCCAGCAGCCTAAATCAGCCCCAGCATTTT.

This clonotype was seen repeatedly, ten times or more. This chain uses TRBV7-9 with TRBJ2-1, with TRBD1 matching over 8 bases. Unmatched junction bases numbered 6, after V lost 5 bases and J lost 3 bases. CDR1 is SEHNR, CDR2 FQNEAQ, per germline (reference sequence). The CDR3 runs to 15 residues. CDR3 bases: TGTGCCAGCAGCACGGGACAGGATTACTACAATGAGCAGTTCTTC. Its protein product is CASSTGQDYYNEQFF. Filled out from reference TRBV7-9 and TRBJ2-1, the complete variable domain reads DTGVSQNPRHKITKRGQNVTFRCDPISEHNRLYWYRQTLGQGPEFLTYFQNEAQLEKSRLLSDRFSAERPKGSFSTLEIQRTEQGDSAMYLCASSTGQDYYNEQFFGPGTRLTVL.

This clonotype turned up a few times. The chain couples TRBV12-3 or TRBV12-4 to TRBJ2-5; 7 nucleotides align to TRBD1. Unmatched junction bases numbered 4, after V lost 2 bases and J lost 4 bases. This CDR3 has 14 residues. The chain's CDR3 is CASSLHRGTETQYF. CDR3 coding DNA: TGTGCCAGCAGTTTACACAGGGGTACAGAGACCCAGTACTTC.

This clonotype was seen a handful of times. At one boundary the junction diverges from the germline segment, which might be a read error. The chain employs TRBV15 and TRBJ2-3; possible D gene TRBD2, 5 bases. The CDR3 contains 15 residues. Germline V lookup: CDR1 LNHNV, CDR2 YYDKDF (reference sequence). CDR3 coding DNA: TGTGCCACCAGCCGAGACAAGTACGGCGGAGGTGGGCAGTATTTT. The encoded protein is CATSRDKYGGGGQYF.

This chain links TRBV29-1 with TRBJ2-1; 10 bases are a match to TRBD2. Germline V gene lookup returns CDR1 SQVTM and CDR2 ANQGSEA. V lost 4 bases, J lost 0 bases, and 0 bases stayed unmatched. The CDR3 is 14 residues long. CDR3 DNA: TGCAGCGTTGCTAGCGGGAGCTCCTACAATGAGCAGTTCTTC. Protein: CSVASGSSYNEQFF.